The 14 T cell receptor beta chains reported below all come from one sample, sequenced in a study of T-cell reconstitution after alpha-beta-depleted transplantation in children. TCRbeta library construction was performed incorporating unique molecular identifiers. TCRdb reprocessed the PCR reads with MiXCR, giving one entry per CDR3 protein. The table shows tens of thousands of distinct CDR3 sequences, with more than 5% occurring only once. This specimen was PBMCs, mostly from graft donor cells, taken 60 days after TCRalphabeta/CD19-depleted stem cell transplant. The receptors come from a female patient aged 2-9 years who had a stem cell transplant for aplastic anemia, so the T cells may come from the graft donor.

This clonotype appeared many times. The genes are TRBV9 and TRBJ2-1; the match to TRBD2 covers 10 bases. CDR1 SGDLS and CDR2 YYNGEE come from the germline V gene. The CDR3 contains 17 residues. The junction had 13 bases not matched to a gene; V was cut back by 3 bases and J by 7 bases. In DNA form, the CDR3 reads TGTGCCAGCAGCGATAGCGGGGGGAACCTCCGAGGGAATGAGCAGTTCTTC. This codes for CASSDSGGNLRGNEQFF.

CDR3 amino acids: CASSYPDRNYGYTF. As DNA, the CDR3 is TGTGCCAGCAGTTACCCGGACAGGAACTATGGCTACACCTTC. The chain links TRBV6-6 to TRBJ1-2; 7 bases line up with TRBD1. Germline trimming cut 2 bases from V and 2 bases from J; bases unmatched to any gene: 2. The CDR3 is made up of 14 amino acids. Germline V lookup: CDR1 MNHNY, CDR2 SVGAGI (reference sequence).

This clonotype was seen ten or more times. The chain carries TRBV20-1 and TRBJ1-2; no definite D call. The germline V gene has CDR1 DFQATT and CDR2 SNEGSKA (reference sequence). CDR3 length: 13 residues. The V end was cut by 6 bases, the J end by 8 bases, with 19 bases between. CDR3 sequence: CSAPGVTPEGYTF. CDR3 coding DNA: TGCAGTGCCCCCGGGGTGACCCCCGAGGGCTACACCTTC.

This clonotype came up many times. This chain connects TRBV20-1 to TRBJ1-1; D may be TRBD1 (5 bases). The CDR3 covers 14 residues. The germline V gene has CDR1 DFQATT and CDR2 SNEGSKA (reference sequence). The V end was cut by 3 bases, the J end by 0 bases, with 11 bases between. DNA of the CDR3: TGCAGTGCTAGGAGGGGCGGTATGAACACTGAAGCTTTCTTT. Amino acids: CSARRGGMNTEAFF.

The CDR3 protein is CASSISRPPDTQYF. The CDR3 DNA is TGTGCCAGTAGTATTTCCAGGCCGCCAGATACGCAGTATTTT. The chain is built from TRBV19 and TRBJ2-3; the D is unclear. Germline lookup yields CDR1 LNHDA and CDR2 SQIVND (reference sequence). The CDR3 totals 14 residues. The V and J ends lost 3 bases and 4 bases respectively, with 11 bases between them. Filled out from reference TRBV19 and TRBJ2-3, the complete variable domain reads DGGITQSPKYLFRKEGQNVTLSCEQNLNHDAMYWYRQDPGQGLRLIYYSQIVNDFQKGDIAEGYSVSREKKESFPLTVTSAQKNPTAFYLCASSISRPPDTQYFGPGTRLTVL.

This clonotype appeared many times. The V and J genes are TRBV28 and TRBJ1-6; 10 bases are shared with TRBD1. CDR3 length: 16 amino acids. J gave up 9 bases and V 7 bases, and 12 bases lay outside the gene matches. Germline loops: CDR1 MDHEN, CDR2 SYDVKM. The DNA for the CDR3 is TGTGCCAGCACCGAACTTGGGACAGGGGTTCGTTCACCCCTCCACTTT. It translates to CASTELGTGVRSPLHF.

Within the sample, this clonotype is medium-sized. The gene calls are TRBV20-1 and TRBJ2-3; 9 nucleotides match TRBD1. V gave up 3 bases and J gave up 4 bases; unmatched junction bases: 5. Germline CDR1 reads DFQATT; CDR2 reads SNEGSKA (reference sequence). The CDR3 contains 14 residues. The CDR3 nucleotides are TGCAGTGCTAGCGGGGACAGGGTCGCAGATACGCAGTATTTT. Translating gives CSASGDRVADTQYF.

The sample holds many counts of this clonotype. This sequence joins TRBV12-3 or TRBV12-4 and TRBJ1-2; D possibly corresponds to TRBD1 (6 bases). The CDR3 extends over 14 amino acids. V was pared by 6 bases and J by 5 bases, with 16 bases between. CDR3 residues: CASRAQGNWYGYTF. The CDR3 region has the DNA TGTGCCAGCAGAGCCCAGGGGAACTGGTATGGCTACACCTTC.

This clonotype was found many times. This chain joins TRBV6-2 or TRBV6-3 and TRBJ2-7; D may be TRBD2 (6 bases). The germline V gene has CDR1 MNHEY and CDR2 SVGEGT. This CDR3 contains 14 residues. The V end lost 4 bases, the J end lost 6 bases, and 16 bases lay between the germline ends. The CDR3 DNA sequence: TGTGCCAGCAGTTGGGGGGACGGGTCGGTCGAGCAGTACGTC. This gives the protein CASSWGDGSVEQYV.

V usage is TRBV9 and J usage is TRBJ2-5; 11 nucleotides agree with TRBD1. This CDR3 has 16 residues. Trimming at V came to 3 bases and at J to 1 base, leaving 5 bases not matched to a gene. Germline values: CDR1 SGDLS, CDR2 YYNGEE. CDR3 protein: CASSGVGTGGQETQYF. Written as DNA, the CDR3 is TGTGCCAGCAGCGGGGTGGGGACAGGGGGCCAAGAGACCCAGTACTTC.

Ten or more counts support this clonotype. V and J are TRBV5-1 and TRBJ2-3, with D maybe TRBD1 (6 bases). The V end was cut by 0 bases, the J end by 4 bases, with 6 bases between. In germline, CDR1 is SGHRS, CDR2 YFSETQ. The CDR3 is made up of 13 amino acids. The CDR3 loop is CASSLEGADTQYF. For the CDR3, the DNA is TGCGCCAGCAGCTTGGAGGGGGCAGATACGCAGTATTTT. Using reference TRBV5-1 and TRBJ2-3 for the parts outside the CDR3, the full variable domain is KAGVTQTPRYLIKTRGQQVTLSCSPISGHRSVSWYQQTPGQGLQFLFEYFSETQRNKGNFPGRFSGRQFSNSRSEMNVSTLELGDSALYLCASSLEGADTQYFGPGTRLTVL.

In its sample, this clonotype was seen many times. The V gene is TRBV4-2, the J gene TRBJ2-3, with TRBD2 identical over 14 bases. The trim removed 10 bases at V and 2 bases at J, leaving 5 bases unmatched. CDR3 length equals 15 residues. Germline CDR1 is LGHNA and CDR2 is YNFKEQ. The CDR3 region is CAIPTSGGATDTQYF. CDR3 in DNA: TGTGCCATTCCGACTAGCGGGGGGGCCACAGATACGCAGTATTTT.

This clonotype was counted many times. V usage is TRBV10-3 and J usage is TRBJ1-2; D not certain. The CDR3 has 13 residues. V was shortened by 3 bases and J by 2 bases, with 7 bases between the two germline ends. Germline V gives CDR1 ENHRY, CDR2 SYGVKD. CDR3 nucleotide sequence: TGTGCCATCAGTGACGGGAACAACTATGGCTACACCTTC. Translation: CAISDGNNYGYTF.

This clonotype was seen at least ten times. The rearrangement uses TRBV20-1 and TRBJ1-1; 8 positions match TRBD1. The CDR3 totals 15 residues. Germline CDR1 DFQATT, CDR2 SNEGSKA (reference sequence). With 7 bases clipped from V and 1 base from J, the junction kept 11 bases outside the gene matches. CDR3 residues: CSVLGQAVGNTEAFF. The CDR3 nucleotides are TGCAGTGTACTGGGACAGGCCGTGGGGAACACTGAAGCTTTCTTT.